The 11 T cell receptor beta chains below come from one sample, sequenced in a study of blood T cells in healthy people across ages. Primers used in a second PCR of about 6 to 11 cycles were a sample-barcoded 5' primer and a J-beta primer mix. TCRdb reprocessed the 5' RACE reads with MiXCR, giving one entry per CDR3 protein. The sample carries about 720,000 distinct CDR3 sequences, approximately 22% recorded once. The sample taken for sequencing was blood. These receptor sequences come from a man between 65 and 85 years old in good health.

The V and J genes are TRBV12-5 and TRBJ2-1; D possibly corresponds to TRBD2 (5 bases). The V end lost 6 bases, the J end lost 10 bases, and 13 bases lay between the germline ends. Germline V gene data show CDR1 as LGHNT and CDR2 as FRNRAP. The CDR3 contains 12 residues. The DNA for the CDR3 is TGTGCTAGTGGCTCCAAACTAGGCGAGCAGTTCTTC. Translated: CASGSKLGEQFF.

This clonotype has just a few counts. The chain employs TRBV6-1 and TRBJ2-5; D is uncertain. V gave up 1 base and J gave up 3 bases, with 6 bases separating them. This CDR3 contains 13 residues. Germline V gene lookup returns CDR1 MNHNS and CDR2 SASEGT. CDR3 DNA sequence: TGTGCCAGCAGTGAAGACTGGGAAGAGACCCAGTACTTC. It encodes CASSEDWEETQYF.

This chain links TRBV5-1 with TRBJ2-2; 7 bases fit TRBD1. CDR1 is SGHRS, CDR2 YFSETQ, per germline. The V segment lost 4 bases and the J segment 7 bases; nucleotides outside the gene matches: 1. The CDR3 is made up of 12 amino acids. The CDR3 loop is CASSRTGGELFF. In DNA, the CDR3 is TGCGCCAGCAGCAGGACAGGCGGGGAGCTGTTTTTT.

The chain carries TRBV6-1 and TRBJ1-2; D unresolved. The germline gives CDR1 MNHNS, CDR2 SASEGT. The ends were cut back, 6 bases at V and 0 bases at J, with 20 bases in the middle. CDR3 length equals 17 residues. The CDR3 spells CASRAGQADHTNYGYTF. The CDR3 DNA follows: TGTGCCAGCAGGGCCGGGCAGGCCGACCATACTAACTATGGCTACACCTTC.

This clonotype was detected a few times. The chain has TRBV20-1 and TRBJ2-3, with D possibly TRBD1 on 6 matching bases. CDR3 size: 14 residues. Germline V gene sequence: CDR1 DFQATT, CDR2 SNEGSKA (reference sequence). Trimming left V 6 bases short and J 2 bases short, with 15 bases between. CDR3 sequence: CSAIKQGHTDTQYF. The CDR3 nucleotides are TGCAGTGCCATTAAACAGGGTCACACAGATACGCAGTATTTT.

The rearrangement joins TRBV5-1 to TRBJ1-1, with TRBD1 identical over 11 bases. The CDR3 spans 16 residues. V lost 0 bases and J lost 5; bases outside the gene matches: 6. Germline values: CDR1 SGHRS, CDR2 YFSETQ. CDR3 residues: CASSLDGQGAATEAFF. The CDR3 nucleotides are TGCGCCAGCAGCTTGGACGGACAGGGGGCAGCAACTGAAGCTTTCTTT.

The sample holds a few counts of this clonotype. The rearrangement links TRBV10-3 to TRBJ2-5, with a tentative D call TRBD1 (7 bases). Germline-derived CDR1 and CDR2 are ENHRY and SYGVKD. This CDR3 contains 13 residues. Between the trimmed V and J ends, which lost 11 bases and 5 bases, there was a span of 18 bases. This CDR3 is CALRRGRDETQYF. CDR3 DNA: TGTGCCCTGCGGAGGGGGCGAGATGAGACCCAGTACTTC.

The chain joins TRBV18 to TRBJ1-4; D is uncertain. The germline gives CDR1 KGHSH, CDR2 LQKENI. Trimming removed 4 bases from V and 4 bases from J, with 10 bases in between. CDR3 length: 14 amino acids. The CDR3: CASSRQNLNEKLFF. CDR3 DNA: TGTGCCAGCTCACGACAAAATCTTAATGAAAAACTGTTTTTT.

The chain joins TRBV10-3 to TRBJ2-5; perhaps TRBD1 as D (7 bases). The J call may be mistaken, given a closer DNA end match to TRBJ2-7. Germline CDR1 is ENHRY and CDR2 is SYGVKD. The CDR3 loop spans 15 amino acids. CDR3 amino acids: CATQQSGGHAYEQYF. In DNA form, the CDR3 reads TGTGCCACGCAACAGTCAGGGGGGCATGCCTACGAGCAGTACTTC.

The V gene is TRBV6-6, the J gene TRBJ2-1; D perhaps matches TRBD1 (5 bases). Per germline, CDR1 MNHNY and CDR2 SVGAGI (reference sequence). The ends were cut back, 7 bases at V and 8 bases at J, with 24 bases in the middle. The CDR3 has 16 residues. CDR3: CASKGPQGSLIDEQFF. As DNA, the CDR3 is TGTGCCAGCAAAGGCCCCCAGGGATCCCTGATCGATGAGCAGTTCTTC.

J is TRBJ2-3 and V is TRBV20-1, with D perhaps matching TRBD1 or TRBD2 (5 bases each). Trimming shortened V by 5 bases and J by 2 bases, and 14 bases separated the two germline ends. CDR3 size: 14 residues. Germline lookup yields CDR1 DFQATT and CDR2 SNEGSKA (reference sequence). CDR3 region: CSAPGTHFTDTQYF. The CDR3 coding sequence is TGCAGTGCTCCAGGGACCCACTTCACAGATACGCAGTATTTT.